This T cell receptor (beta chain) was sequenced for a study of T cell changes during pregnancy in multiple sclerosis (dated 2019 in TCRdb). Turning to the overall study: Changes in the T cell repertoire over the course of pregnancy were examined in this study in women with multiple sclerosis.

Note on this clone: The antigen it recognizes is unknown. No base quality information exists; no much larger clone differs at one position.

CDR1 and CDR2 are drawn from the germline V gene: LGHNA, YSLEER. Its CDR3 holds 14 amino acids, cysteine through phenylalanine. Only CDR3 DNA is held: 42 bases, read in frame from base 1. V trim: 2 bases; J trim: 8 bases; unmatched bases: 8. The library came from the immunoSEQ multiplex PCR assay. The clones in this table, taken by TCRdb from immuneACCESS, are in-frame only. Not every clone is retained; where verified, under half of the shortfall comes from an unresolved V gene, and the cause of the rest is unknown. Here the sample has about 40,000 clones; 80% to 90% occur a single time. The ten largest clones capture around 0.51% of the sample.

The input for sequencing was CD4+ T cells from peripheral blood mononuclear cells, taken in the first trimester of pregnancy. The rearrangement combines TRBV4-3 with TRBJ1-2; the central 7 bases match TRBD1. The clonotype comes from a female donor with multiple sclerosis, enrolled in a pregnancy study. The DNA reads as follows: TGCGCCAGCAGCCAACCCGGGACAGAAGTGGGCTACACCTTC. Its amino acids are CASSQPGTEVGYTF.